A single sample gave rise to the 18 T cell receptor beta chains below, sequenced in a study of cytomegalovirus exposure and HLA in healthy donors. 13 Jbeta primers and 60 Vbeta primers were used for the PCR. Clones were sequenced by immunoSEQ multiplex PCR, and TCRdb holds only the in-frame ones, with some missing. The sample consists of some 140,000 clones, around 80% of them appearing once. The sequenced material came from PBMCs. The receptors stem from a man in his thirties or forties in good health and CMV-seropositive.

The J gene is TRBJ1-2, the V gene TRBV5-8; TRBD1 agrees at 10 bases. Unmatched junction bases numbered 5, after V lost 4 bases and J lost 5 bases. This CDR3 region has 14 residues. Germline V gene data show CDR1 as SGHTS and CDR2 as YDEGEE. For the CDR3, the DNA is TGTGCCAGCAGCCGCGGACAGGGGGTATATGGCTACACCTTC. This codes for CASSRGQGVYGYTF.

The chain employs TRBV27 and TRBJ2-1; D uncertain. This CDR3 region has 13 residues. Germline CDR1 and CDR2: MNHEY and SMNVEV (reference sequence). Trimming removed 3 bases at V and 4 bases at J, with 7 bases between. The CDR3 DNA follows: TGTGCCAGCAGTTTTAGACTTTACAATGAGCAGTTCTTC. Residues: CASSFRLYNEQFF.

The chain recombines TRBV30 with TRBJ1-6; tentatively, D is TRBD1 (6 bases). Germline CDR1 reads GTSNPN; CDR2 reads SVGIG (reference sequence). V lost 2 bases and J lost 7, with 12 bases in between. The CDR3 consists of 14 residues. CDR3 nucleotides: TGTGCCTGGAGTACCACAAGGGGGAATTCACCCCTCCACTTT. Encoded protein: CAWSTTRGNSPLHF.

The chain links TRBV15 to TRBJ1-4, with 8 bases lining up with TRBD1. J lost 5 bases, V lost 3 bases, and 2 bases had no gene match. CDR1 is LNHNV and CDR2 is YYDKDF in the germline V gene (reference sequence). The CDR3 is 14 amino acids. CDR3: CATSRGQENEKLFF. The CDR3 bases are TGTGCCACCAGCAGGGGACAGGAGAATGAAAAACTGTTTTTT. The variable domain in full, with the rest retrieved from reference TRBV15 and TRBJ1-4, is DAMVIQNPRYQVTQFGKPVTLSCSQTLNHNVMYWYQQKSSQAPKLLFHYYDKDFNNEADTPDNFQSRRPNTSFCFLDIRSPGLGDTAMYLCATSRGQENEKLFFGSGTQLSVL.

The rearrangement links TRBV7-2 to TRBJ1-1; TRBD1 agrees at 7 bases. The germline gives CDR1 SGHTA, CDR2 FQGNSA. The CDR3 extends over 16 amino acids. V was pared by 3 bases and J by 1 base, with 8 bases of the junction left unmatched. DNA of the CDR3: TGTGCCAGCAGCTTGATGAGGGGGCGGACGAACACTGAAGCTTTCTTT. The encoded protein is CASSLMRGRTNTEAFF.

The V gene is TRBV6-6, the J gene TRBJ2-7, with a weak D call TRBD1 (6 bases). There are 15 residues in the CDR3. Trimming took 3 bases from V and 4 from J, leaving 16 bases between them. Germline-derived CDR1 and CDR2 are MNHNY and SVGAGI (reference sequence). CDR3 nucleotides: TGTGCCAGCAGTTATCCGAGACAGGAGATTTACGAGCAGTACTTC. It yields the protein CASSYPRQEIYEQYF.

The count of this clone is one. J is TRBJ1-2 and V is TRBV2, with 10 bases that match TRBD1. Germline V lookup: CDR1 SNHLY, CDR2 FYNNEI. CDR3 size: 11 residues. J gave up 11 bases and V 7 bases, and 4 bases lay outside the gene matches. The CDR3 is CASTGQGRYTF. CDR3 nucleotide sequence: TGTGCCAGCACGGGACAGGGGAGGTACACCTTC.

CDR3 protein: CATSRTGNTEAFF. CDR3 in DNA: TGTGCCACCAGCCGGACAGGGAACACTGAAGCTTTCTTT. The chain joins TRBV15 to TRBJ1-1; 7 bases are a match to TRBD1. The germline CDR1 and CDR2 sequences are LNHNV and YYDKDF (reference sequence). The CDR3 is made up of 13 amino acids. The J segment lost 1 base and the V segment lost 5 bases, leaving 1 base of the junction unmatched. The whole variable domain, filled in from reference TRBV15 and TRBJ1-1, reads DAMVIQNPRYQVTQFGKPVTLSCSQTLNHNVMYWYQQKSSQAPKLLFHYYDKDFNNEADTPDNFQSRRPNTSFCFLDIRSPGLGDTAMYLCATSRTGNTEAFFGQGTRLTVV.

The rearrangement links TRBV9 to TRBJ1-1; the match to TRBD1 covers 9 bases. V lost 0 bases and J lost 5; bases outside the gene matches: 14. The CDR3 loop spans 18 amino acids. In germline, CDR1 is SGDLS, CDR2 YYNGEE. The CDR3 here is CASSVDVVGQGKGTEAFF. As DNA, the CDR3 is TGTGCCAGCAGCGTAGATGTTGTTGGACAGGGGAAAGGGACTGAAGCTTTCTTT.

Comments on this clone: The same CDR3 also results from other DNA sequences found in this sample. The genes are TRBV27 and TRBJ2-7, with TRBD1 matching over 10 bases. CDR1 and CDR2 (germline): MNHEY, SMNVEV (reference sequence). This CDR3 comprises 15 residues. V lost 5 bases, J lost 1 base, and 5 bases stayed unmatched. The CDR3 nucleotides read TGTGCCAGCAGTCTCGGGACAGGGGCTTCCTACGAGCAGTACTTC. Protein sequence: CASSLGTGASYEQYF.

The gene calls are TRBV2 and TRBJ2-4; no clear D. This CDR3 contains 13 residues. Germline values: CDR1 SNHLY, CDR2 FYNNEI. V lost 10 bases and J 0 bases, leaving 10 bases between the germline ends. CDR3 coding DNA: TGTGCCACTACGCTTTTAGCCAAAAACATTCAGTACTTC. Translated, it gives CATTLLAKNIQYF.

V usage is TRBV6-4 and J usage is TRBJ2-3; TRBD2 matches 8 bases. The germline V gene encodes CDR1 MRHNA and CDR2 SNTAGT. V dropped 4 bases and J dropped 2; count of bases not matched to a gene: 11. The CDR3 totals 17 residues. This CDR3 is CASSGLWMREDTDTQYF. In DNA, the CDR3 is TGTGCCAGCAGTGGTTTATGGATGCGGGAGGACACAGATACGCAGTATTTT.

The chain joins TRBV6-5 to TRBJ2-6, with 9 bases fitting TRBD1. Germline CDR1 and CDR2: MNHEY and SVGAGI. The CDR3 is 16 amino acids. The junction had 5 bases not matched to a gene; V was cut back by 4 bases and J by 4 bases. The CDR3 DNA is TGTGCCAGCAGTTTTGGGACAGGGCGAGGGGCCAACGTCCTGACTTTC. Amino acid sequence: CASSFGTGRGANVLTF.

The chain combines TRBV7-2 with TRBJ1-2; 9 bases fit TRBD1. There are 16 residues in the CDR3. Germline lookup yields CDR1 SGHTA and CDR2 FQGNSA. V lost 2 bases and J lost 6; bases outside the gene matches: 10. For the CDR3, the DNA is TGTGCCAGCAGCTTAACGCCGGGACAGGGAGGCGATGGCTACACCTTC. It is translated as CASSLTPGQGGDGYTF.

V gene TRBV5-6 combines with J gene TRBJ1-1, with a tentative D call TRBD1 (5 bases). Germline V lookup: CDR1 SGHDT, CDR2 YYEEEE. This CDR3 spans 12 amino acids. V lost 3 bases, J lost 8 bases, and 11 bases lay in between. The CDR3 region is CASSSGGVEAFF. In DNA form, the CDR3 reads TGTGCCAGCAGCTCCGGGGGGGTAGAAGCTTTCTTT.

This clone turned up a few times. The chain employs TRBV25-1 and TRBJ2-3; TRBD2 agrees at 14 bases. Trimming cost V 6 bases and J 6 bases; bases outside gene matches: 5. The germline V gene has CDR1 MGHDK and CDR2 SYGVNS. The CDR3 spans 15 residues. The CDR3 sequence is CASSGTSGSRDTQYF. Here the CDR3 DNA reads TGTGCCAGCAGCGGGACTAGCGGGAGCCGCGATACGCAGTATTTT.

The gene calls are TRBV11-2 and TRBJ2-2, with D tentatively TRBD2 (5 bases). This CDR3 contains 16 residues. The germline gives CDR1 SGHAT, CDR2 FQNNGV. V was pared by 4 bases and J by 3 bases, with 15 bases between. The DNA of the CDR3 is TGTGCCAGCAGCTCTCGAGGGCAACAGTACACCGGGGAGCTGTTTTTT. This translates into CASSSRGQQYTGELFF. The variable domain in full, completed from reference TRBV11-2 and TRBJ2-2, reads EAGVAQSPRYKIIEKRQSVAFWCNPISGHATLYWYQQILGQGPKLLIQFQNNGVVDDSQLPKDRFSAERLKGVDSTLKIQPAKLEDSAVYLCASSSRGQQYTGELFFGEGSRLTVL.

This clone turned up a few times. At one of its ends the junction is not consistent with the germline gene, which may arise from a read error. The chain combines TRBV20-1 with TRBJ1-1; D remains unclear. Germline values: CDR1 DFQATT, CDR2 SNEGSKA (reference sequence). The CDR3 spans 10 residues. CDR3 DNA: TGCAGTGCTAGAGCAGGAAGGTCCCGCTTT. Protein sequence: CSARAGRSRF.